A selection of T cell receptor beta chains follows, all from one sample in a study of sequential checkpoint blockade in melanoma. Assay used: immunoSEQ multiplex PCR; TCRdb lists only in-frame clones, some missing. The table includes approximately 21,000 clones, approximately 78% detected once. Here the sequenced sample was CD8+ T cells sorted from blood (inferred from file names), taken from a patient given nivolumab and ipilimumab in sequence. Receptor source: a human donor with melanoma. CDR3s include the opening cysteine and the closing phenylalanine or tryptophan. D genes are given only for firm matches. Not every row has a clone size; where given, it reads once, few, many or a size class.

TRBD2,NA,TRBJ2-7,TRBV5-6,TGTGCCAGTGCTACTAGCGGGAGGGCCTACGAGCAGTACTTC,CASATSGRAYEQYF
NA,NA,TRBJ1-5,TRBV28,TGTGCCAGCAGTTATCATGAGGGTGGCAATCAGCCCCAGCATTTT,CASSYHEGGNQPQHF
NA,once,TRBJ2-7,TRBV10-3,TGTGCCATCAGAGTTAAGGACATGGCCCACGAGCAGTACTTC,CAIRVKDMAHEQYF
NA,NA,TRBJ2-7,TRBV27,TGTGCCAGCAGTTTATCGACCCTTTACAGGGCGAGGGAGCAGTACTTC,CASSLSTLYRAREQYF
TRBD1,NA,TRBJ2-1,TRBV28,TGTGCCAGCAGTTCCTCCGGGACAGATAACAATGAGCAGTTCTTC,CASSSSGTDNNEQFF
NA,once,TRBJ2-7,TRBV27,TGTGCCAGCAGACAGGATAGTTCCTACGAGCAGTACTTC,CASRQDSSYEQYF
NA,NA,TRBJ1-2,TRBV10-3,TGTGCCATCAGTGAGCAGGGAAACGGCTACACCTTC,CAISEQGNGYTF
TRBD2,NA,TRBJ2-1,TRBV27,TGTGCCAGCACCCTTTTGATGACGGGAGGAAAGGATGAGCAGTTCTTC,CASTLLMTGGKDEQFF
NA,NA,TRBJ2-1,TRBV9,TGTGCCAGCAGCGGGGGGCCTGGGGGTTTTGATGAGCAGTTCTTC,CASSGGPGGFDEQFF
NA,NA,TRBJ2-2,TRBV7-7,TGTGCCAGCAGCTTAGGGGGGGCCGGGGAGCTGTTTTTT,CASSLGGAGELFF
NA,NA,TRBJ2-1,TRBV5-1,TGCGCCAGCAGCTCCCCCCACAGGGTAATTGATAATGAGCAGTTCTTC,CASSSPHRVIDNEQFF
TRBD1,NA,TRBJ2-3,TRBV13,TGTGCCAGCAGCTCCCGGGGACAGCGCACAGATACGCAGTATTTT,CASSSRGQRTDTQYF
NA,NA,TRBJ1-1,TRBV30,TGTGCCTGGAGTGTACTCGCTGAAGCTTTCTTT,CAWSVLAEAFF
NA,NA,TRBJ1-1,TRBV9,TGTGCCAGCAGCCCCATGGCGGGAGTAGAAGCTTTCTTT,CASSPMAGVEAFF
TRBD2,NA,TRBJ2-7,TRBV4-1,TGCGCCAGCAGCCAAGCGTCTAGCGGGCCGGCCTACGAGCAGTACTTC,CASSQASSGPAYEQYF
TRBD2,NA,TRBJ2-2,TRBV9,TGTGCCAGCAGACCTAGCGGGAGGGCCACCGGGGAGCTGTTTTTT,CASRPSGRATGELFF
NA,NA,TRBJ2-6,TRBV7-6,TGTGCCAGCAGCTTAGCGACCGGCACAGGTGTCTCCTCTGGGGCCAACGTCCTGACTTTC,CASSLATGTGVSSGANVLTF
NA,NA,TRBJ2-7,TRBV6-5,TGTGCCAGCAGTAGACTGGTTTACTACGAGCAGTACTTC,CASSRLVYYEQYF
TRBD2,NA,TRBJ2-7,TRBV6-5,TGTGCCAGCAGTAGACTAGCGGGAGGGGGCGAGCAGTACTTC,CASSRLAGGGEQYF
NA,NA,TRBJ1-2,TRBV27,TGTGCCAGCAGTTCCTCCCAGAACTATGGCTACACCTTC,CASSSSQNYGYTF
NA,NA,TRBJ2-1,TRBV7-9,TGTGCCAGCAGCTTAGTGGCTGAGCAGTTCTTC,CASSLVAEQFF
NA,once,TRBJ2-7,TRBV1,TGCACCAGCAGCCAGGCGCAGGGCCCGACCTACGAGCAGTACTTC,CTSSQAQGPTYEQYF
NA,NA,TRBJ1-6,TRBV7-8,TGTGCCAGCAGCTTATTAGGCGGTGGAACCAATTCACCCCTCCACTTT,CASSLLGGGTNSPLHF
TRBD1,few,TRBJ1-1,TRBV6-5,TGTGCCAGCACCTCCGACAGGGGGCCCACTGAAGCTTTCTTT,CASTSDRGPTEAFF
NA,NA,TRBJ2-7,TRBV19,TGTGCCAGTAGTATGGGCCCTACCTACGAGCAGTACTTC,CASSMGPTYEQYF
NA,NA,TRBJ2-5,TRBV7-9,TGTGCCAGCAGCTTAGCAGGGGGTGGTGAGACCCAGTACTTC,CASSLAGGGETQYF
TRBD1,NA,TRBJ2-1,TRBV6-6,TGTGCCAGCATAACAGGGGGCAATGAGCAGTTCTTC,CASITGGNEQFF
NA,NA,TRBJ2-1,TRBV19,TGTGCCACCACCCCTGGAAAGGGGTTCAGGGGTAATGAGCAGTTCTTC,CATTPGKGFRGNEQFF
NA,NA,TRBJ2-7,TRBV10-1,TGCGCCAGCAGTGAGAACAGGCTCTACGAGCAGTACTTC,CASSENRLYEQYF
NA,once,TRBJ2-2,TRBV4-2,TGTGCCAGCAGCCTCGACACCGGGGAGCTGTTTTTT,CASSLDTGELFF
NA,few,TRBJ1-1,TRBV10-2,TGCGCCAGCAGTGATGAGGGCCCGAACACTGAAGCTTTCTTT,CASSDEGPNTEAFF
NA,NA,TRBJ1-5,TRBV7-8,TGTGCCAGCAGCTTAGGGCAGGAGGACAATCAGCCCCAGCATTTT,CASSLGQEDNQPQHF
NA,NA,TRBJ2-1,TRBV20-1,TGCAGTGCTAGCGAGGACAATGAGCAGTTCTTC,CSASEDNEQFF
NA,NA,TRBJ2-1,TRBV27,TGTGCCAGCAGCCTAGACAGAGGACACTACAATGAGCAGTTCTTC,CASSLDRGHYNEQFF
NA,NA,TRBJ1-2,TRBV11-2,TGTGCCAGCAGCAATGGGGGGGACCCAAATGGCTACACCTTC,CASSNGGDPNGYTF
TRBD2,NA,TRBJ2-1,TRBV6-5,TGTGCCAGCAGTTATCAGGCGGGGGGACTCTACAATGAGCAGTTCTTC,CASSYQAGGLYNEQFF
NA,NA,TRBJ1-5,TRBV7-3,TGTGCCAGCAGCTTAGAGGCTTTCCAGCCCCAGCATTTT,CASSLEAFQPQHF
NA,NA,TRBJ1-5,TRBV28,TGTGCCAGCAGTGCCTACAGGGAGAGCAATCAGCCCCAGCATTTT,CASSAYRESNQPQHF
TRBD1,NA,TRBJ1-3,TRBV4-1,TGCGCCAGCAGCCCAACAGGGGAATCTGGAAACACCATATATTTT,CASSPTGESGNTIYF
NA,NA,TRBJ2-1,TRBV7-7,TGTGCCAGCAGCTTGCGGCCCGCGGCGAATGAGCAGTTCTTC,CASSLRPAANEQFF
TRBD1,NA,TRBJ2-1,TRBV19,TGTGCCAGTAGTATGGGGACAGGGGGCCTATACAATGAGCAGTTCTTC,CASSMGTGGLYNEQFF